The rows below give T cell receptor beta chains drawn from one sample of a study of T cell changes during pregnancy in multiple sclerosis. Clones were sequenced by immunoSEQ multiplex PCR, and TCRdb holds only the in-frame ones, with some missing. The profile shows approximately 84,000 clones, around 94% of them singletons. Sequencing used peripheral blood, obtained in the second trimester of pregnancy. The receptors stem from a female donor in good health, enrolled as a control in a pregnancy study. The conserved cysteine and the conserved F or W are not part of the CDR3 here. Each record gives: V gene, J gene, CDR3 protein.

TRBV18	TRBJ2-5	ASSPAGGRASETQY
TRBV29-1	TRBJ2-5	SVAQGETQY
TRBV6-1	TRBJ2-7	ATGTDRGFEQY
TRBV5-1	TRBJ2-7	ASSLGGTGSYEQY
TRBV9	TRBJ1-4	ASSKTGPTNEKLF
TRBV7-2	TRBJ2-5	ASSFSGLQETQY
TRBV5-1	TRBJ2-5	ASSPRAGDGETQY
TRBV5-5	TRBJ2-7	ASSLGSHEQY
TRBV6-1	TRBJ1-1	ASSITAGAF
TRBV27	TRBJ2-1	ASSLGAGGLNEQF
TRBV5-1	TRBJ1-4	ASHMGDRDNEKLF
TRBV5-8	TRBJ1-2	ASSLAQLGYT
TRBV10-3	TRBJ1-1	AIREDRVGTEAF
TRBV20-1	TRBJ1-1	SASRTTEAF
TRBV2	TRBJ1-1	ASSGTETNTEAF
TRBV11-2	TRBJ2-3	ASRKREFSTDTQY
TRBV14	TRBJ1-1	ASSYMNTEAF
TRBV19	TRBJ2-3	ASSIWGGTDTQY
TRBV16	TRBJ1-5	ASSPRGTGGNQPQH
TRBV28	TRBJ1-4	ASSPGRILF
TRBV27	TRBJ2-1	ASSTEGQGGDNEQF
TRBV5-1	TRBJ2-2	ASSLDGAGGELF
TRBV11-1	TRBJ1-2	ASSSIGLRGYT
TRBV2	TRBJ2-7	ASSPLSFRDSTTYEQY
TRBV11-3	TRBJ2-7	ASSSGSGKGYEQY
TRBV27	TRBJ2-3	ASRLAGGTDTQY
TRBV2	TRBJ2-3	ASSERSVSTDTQY
TRBV7-9	TRBJ2-5	ASSWKLAGGAETQY
TRBV5-1	TRBJ2-2	ASSLDLAGAGELF
TRBV10-3	TRBJ2-1	AISPNGNEQF
TRBV28	TRBJ1-5	ASAEINQPQH
TRBV29-1	TRBJ2-5	STRTGETQY
TRBV18	TRBJ2-1	ASSPQISGRAYNEQF
TRBV5-1	TRBJ1-4	ASSLEGGAGEKLF
TRBV2	TRBJ2-5	ASSDPAGYQETQY
TRBV5-6	TRBJ2-1	ASSLGLAGGSYNEQF
TRBV10-1	TRBJ1-5	ASRGTGGNNQPQH
TRBV28	TRBJ2-7	ASRFSGTPRDEQY
TRBV5-1	TRBJ1-2	ASSLGQGFDGYT
TRBV19	TRBJ2-4	ASSTPTSGRANIQY
TRBV7-9	TRBJ2-3	ASSSSGSADTQY
TRBV7-2	TRBJ2-4	ASSPPPGAGDIQY
TRBV18	TRBJ2-1	ASSRGQGASEQF